The 30 T cell receptor beta chains reported below all come from one sample, sequenced in a study of identical twins. Each CDR3 protein gets one entry after TCRdb re-called the 5' RACE reads with MiXCR. The data hold some 560,000 distinct CDR3 sequences, with roughly 9.5% observed a single time. The same data also went into a second study, on yellow fever vaccine responses in identical twins.

Sequenced material: PBMCs. The origin of the receptors is a woman under 30 in good health.

This clonotype has more than one count but fewer than ten. V gene TRBV12-3 or TRBV12-4 combines with J gene TRBJ2-7, with 9 bases matching TRBD2. The CDR3 length is 14 residues. J lost 5 bases, V lost 3 bases, and 5 bases had no gene match. The CDR3 coding sequence is TGTGCCAGCAGTTTGCGGGAGGGCCCCCACGAGCAGTACTTC. This codes for CASSLREGPHEQYF.

This clonotype has ten or more counts. The chain employs TRBV29-1 and TRBJ1-2, with D possibly TRBD1 on 6 matching bases. Per germline, CDR1 SQVTM and CDR2 ANQGSEA. This CDR3 region has 12 residues. Trimming pared 5 bases from V and 4 bases from J, leaving 11 bases between. CDR3 in amino acids: CSVYRDIYGYTF. For the CDR3, the DNA is TGCAGCGTTTACCGGGACATCTATGGCTACACCTTC.

CDR3 DNA sequence: TGTGCCAGCAGCCCGGGACAGGGCGCAACAACACGCAATGAGCAGTTCTTC. This encodes CASSPGQGATTRNEQFF. V usage is TRBV28 and J usage is TRBJ2-1; TRBD1 matches 9 bases. The ends lost 6 bases at V and 6 bases at J; junction bases unmatched: 15. The CDR3 runs 17 residues. Germline loops: CDR1 MDHEN, CDR2 SYDVKM.

This clonotype was observed many times. The chain is built from TRBV20-1 and TRBJ2-7; D unclear. Trimming pared 3 bases from V and 5 bases from J, leaving 11 bases between. The CDR3 runs to 12 residues. Germline V lookup: CDR1 DFQATT, CDR2 SNEGSKA (reference sequence). CDR3 in amino acids: CSARAVKDEQYF. In nucleotides, the CDR3 is TGCAGTGCTAGGGCGGTTAAAGACGAGCAGTACTTC.

The chain carries TRBV3-1 and TRBJ2-1, with 10 bases aligning to TRBD2. The CDR3 runs to 17 residues. Germline CDR1 reads LGHDT; CDR2 reads YNNKEL (reference sequence). V lost 0 bases to trimming and J lost 8 bases; unmatched junction nucleotides: 10. CDR3 DNA: TGTGCCAGCAGCCAAGACCTAGCGGGGGAACCCTTGGATGAGCAGTTCTTC. Its protein product is CASSQDLAGEPLDEQFF.

This chain links TRBV27 with TRBJ1-1; 10 bases line up with TRBD1. The trim removed 2 bases at V and 7 bases at J, leaving 4 bases unmatched. Germline V CDR1 and CDR2: MNHEY, SMNVEV (reference sequence). This CDR3 has 14 amino acids. CDR3 residues: CASSLAGTGVEAFF. In DNA form, the CDR3 reads TGTGCCAGCAGTTTAGCCGGGACAGGGGTTGAAGCTTTCTTT.

There are many counts of this clonotype. The chain couples TRBV3-1 to TRBJ2-3; 7 positions match TRBD2. The V and J ends lost 4 bases and 0 bases, in that order; junction bases with no gene match: 4. The CDR3 has 15 residues. The germline gives CDR1 LGHDT, CDR2 YNNKEL (reference sequence). This chain's CDR3 is CASSRDSGSTDTQYF. CDR3 DNA sequence: TGTGCCAGCAGCCGAGATAGCGGGAGCACAGATACGCAGTATTTT.

The genes are TRBV20-1 and TRBJ2-7; TRBD2 might be the D (5 bases). Trimming shortened V by 0 bases and J by 0 bases, and 18 bases separated the two germline ends. In germline, CDR1 is DFQATT, CDR2 SNEGSKA (reference sequence). This CDR3 has 17 amino acids. In DNA, the CDR3 is TGCAGTGCTAGAGACGGATACGAGGGCCCAAGCTCCTACGAGCAGTACTTC. As protein: CSARDGYEGPSSYEQYF.

This clonotype was seen many times. This chain links TRBV15 with TRBJ2-7; D is undetermined. Per the germline V gene, CDR1 is LNHNV and CDR2 is YYDKDF (reference sequence). The CDR3 loop spans 14 amino acids. Deletions cut 0 bases from V and 4 bases from J, with 10 bases between. This CDR3 reads CATSREKFSYEQYF. In DNA form, the CDR3 reads TGTGCCACCAGCAGAGAAAAGTTTTCTTACGAGCAGTACTTC. Supplemented by reference TRBV15 and TRBJ2-7, the full variable domain reads DAMVIQNPRYQVTQFGKPVTLSCSQTLNHNVMYWYQQKSSQAPKLLFHYYDKDFNNEADTPDNFQSRRPNTSFCFLDIRSPGLGDTAMYLCATSREKFSYEQYFGPGTRLTVT.

This clonotype has more than one count but fewer than ten. The chain carries TRBV7-2 and TRBJ2-1; a weak D match, TRBD2 (5 bases). The CDR3 has 15 amino acids. Per the germline V gene, CDR1 is SGHTA and CDR2 is FQGNSA. Trimming removed 7 bases at V and 0 bases at J, with 13 bases between. CDR3 sequence: CASTRGGDSYNEQFF. DNA of the CDR3: TGTGCCAGCACCCGGGGTGGAGACTCCTACAATGAGCAGTTCTTC.

The chain has TRBV14 and TRBJ2-2; maybe TRBD1 (6 bases). V was clipped by 1 base and J by 0 bases, with 9 bases between them. CDR1 SGHDN and CDR2 FVKESK come from the germline V gene. The length of the CDR3 is 16 residues. DNA of the CDR3: TGTGCCAGCAGCCAAGTCAGGGGCGCGAACACCGGGGAGCTGTTTTTT. Protein sequence: CASSQVRGANTGELFF.

This clonotype has just a few counts. V gene TRBV4-3 combines with J gene TRBJ2-1; 7 bases line up with TRBD1. The germline gives CDR1 LGHNA, CDR2 YSLEER. The junction had 6 bases not matched to a gene; V was cut back by 3 bases and J by 4 bases. The length of the CDR3 is 15 residues. CDR3 sequence (DNA): TGCGCCAGCAGCCACGAAACACAGGGGTACAATGAGCAGTTCTTC. This gives the protein CASSHETQGYNEQFF.

This clonotype appeared many times. The chain joins TRBV12-3 or TRBV12-4 to TRBJ2-2; 7 bases map to TRBD1. V trimming: 3 bases; J trimming: 5 bases; junction bases outside the gene matches: 9. The CDR3 has 16 amino acids. CDR3 sequence: CASSFTGESGTGELFF. In nucleotides, the CDR3 is TGTGCCAGCAGTTTTACAGGGGAATCGGGTACCGGGGAGCTGTTTTTT.

The chain carries TRBV5-6 and TRBJ2-5; D is perhaps TRBD2 (6 bases). The CDR3 is 14 amino acids. CDR1 SGHDT and CDR2 YYEEEE come from the germline V gene. The V gene lost 0 bases and the J gene lost 5 bases, with 11 bases spanning the gap. The CDR3 DNA is TGTGCCAGCAGCTTGGGCGGGGCCCCGGAGACCCAGTACTTC. It specifies CASSLGGAPETQYF.

The V gene is TRBV29-1, the J gene TRBJ1-4, with D perhaps TRBD1 (5 bases). Germline loops: CDR1 SQVTM, CDR2 ANQGSEA. The CDR3 is 13 residues long. The ends were cut back, 6 bases at V and 4 bases at J, with 12 bases in the middle. As DNA, the CDR3 is TGCAGCGTCCGGAGGGACGGTAATGAAAAACTGTTTTTT. Translation: CSVRRDGNEKLFF.

The rearrangement joins TRBV4-3 to TRBJ2-1, with 7 bases fitting TRBD1. The CDR3 covers 16 residues. J lost 3 bases, V lost 2 bases, and 7 bases had no gene match. Germline V CDR1 and CDR2: LGHNA, YSLEER. In nucleotides, the CDR3 is TGCGCCAGCAGCCAACTCCAAGGGGACAGCTACAATGAGCAGTTCTTC. It codes for CASSQLQGDSYNEQFF.

This chain's CDR3 is CASSVKPGTGSTDTQYF. CDR3 DNA sequence: TGTGCCAGCAGCGTCAAACCAGGGACAGGGAGCACAGATACGCAGTATTTT. This sequence joins TRBV9 and TRBJ2-3; TRBD1 matches 9 bases. The CDR3 consists of 17 residues. V shed 2 bases, J shed 0 bases, and the junction held 7 bases outside the gene matches. Germline assignment: CDR1 SGDLS and CDR2 YYNGEE.

This rearrangement joins TRBV20-1 to TRBJ2-1, with D possibly TRBD1 on 6 matching bases. The CDR3 covers 15 residues. V lost 5 bases and J lost 8, with 22 bases in between. Germline CDR1 is DFQATT and CDR2 is SNEGSKA (reference sequence). The CDR3: CSARVAAGESHEQFF. The CDR3 DNA reads as TGCAGTGCTCGAGTTGCGGCAGGGGAGTCCCATGAGCAGTTCTTC.

This clonotype was found many times. The chain carries TRBV29-1 and TRBJ2-3; D uncertain. Germline assignment: CDR1 SQVTM and CDR2 ANQGSEA. The CDR3 length is 10 residues. The CDR3 DNA sequence: TGCACGGCCACAGAGGATACGCAGTATTTT. This sequence encodes CTATEDTQYF.

This clonotype was detected a few times. The rearrangement joins TRBV30 to TRBJ2-7; possible D gene TRBD2, 6 bases. Germline V gene sequence: CDR1 GTSNPN, CDR2 SVGIG (reference sequence). Trimming took off 0 bases at V and 5 bases at J, with 14 bases between the two ends. The CDR3 sequence is 14 residues long. Written as DNA, the CDR3 is TGTGCCTGGAGTGTATCGGGTCGGAGGGACGAGCAGTACTTC. It is translated as CAWSVSGRRDEQYF.

The rearrangement joins TRBV3-1 to TRBJ2-7; D is uncertain. Trimming removed 0 bases at V and 4 bases at J, with 10 bases between. There are 14 residues in the CDR3. From germline, CDR1 is LGHDT and CDR2 YNNKEL (reference sequence). CDR3 loop: CASSQDLREYEQYF. CDR3 coding DNA: TGTGCCAGCAGCCAAGATCTAAGAGAGTACGAGCAGTACTTC.

This clonotype has a handful of counts. The chain recombines TRBV28 with TRBJ2-1, with 8 nucleotides matching TRBD1. CDR3 size: 17 residues. Trimming cost V 3 bases and J 1 base; bases outside gene matches: 8. Per the germline V gene, CDR1 is MDHEN and CDR2 is SYDVKM. CDR3 nucleotides: TGTGCCAGCAGTTTGTCGACAGGGGTAAGGTCCTACAATGAGCAGTTCTTC. It is translated as CASSLSTGVRSYNEQFF.

This clonotype was seen ten or more times. This rearrangement joins TRBV12-3 or TRBV12-4 to TRBJ2-7; maybe TRBD1 (6 bases). The V end lost 4 bases, the J end lost 3 bases, and 19 bases lay between the germline ends. The CDR3 has 16 amino acids. The CDR3 DNA follows: TGTGCCAGCAGTTCCACAATCTTGACAGGAGTCTACGAGCAGTACTTC. This sequence encodes CASSSTILTGVYEQYF.

There are many counts of this clonotype. The chain combines TRBV28 with TRBJ2-1, with 9 bases aligning to TRBD2. V gave up 6 bases and J gave up 4 bases; unmatched junction bases: 7. The CDR3 has 15 residues. Germline V lookup: CDR1 MDHEN, CDR2 SYDVKM. The CDR3 bases are TGTGCCAGCAGGCAGACTAGCGGACTTTACAATGAGCAGTTCTTC. The encoded protein is CASRQTSGLYNEQFF.

This clonotype was detected a few times. This chain links TRBV12-3 or TRBV12-4 with TRBJ2-7; the D is unclear. The V end was cut by 10 bases, the J end by 7 bases, with 14 bases between. CDR3 size: 11 residues. For the CDR3, the DNA is TGTGCCACCACTTCCACCAGAGAGCAGTACTTC. Its translation: CATTSTREQYF.

This clonotype was picked up a small number of times. The chain recombines TRBV19 with TRBJ2-1, with D hard to call. Germline CDR1 and CDR2: LNHDA and SQIVND (reference sequence). V lost 2 bases and J lost 4, with 9 bases in between. The CDR3 runs 14 residues. The DNA for the CDR3 is TGTGCCAGTAGTATATACAGCTTGTACAATGAGCAGTTCTTC. As protein: CASSIYSLYNEQFF. The full variable domain, with the rest looked up from reference TRBV19 and TRBJ2-1, is DGGITQSPKYLFRKEGQNVTLSCEQNLNHDAMYWYRQDPGQGLRLIYYSQIVNDFQKGDIAEGYSVSREKKESFPLTVTSAQKNPTAFYLCASSIYSLYNEQFFGPGTRLTVL.

The V and J genes are TRBV4-3 and TRBJ2-7; 9 bases agree with TRBD1. The CDR3 is 15 residues long. J lost 4 bases, V lost 0 bases, and 4 bases had no gene match. The germline gives CDR1 LGHNA, CDR2 YSLEER. The CDR3 loop reads CASSQDRDRDYEQYF. In DNA, the CDR3 is TGCGCCAGCAGCCAAGACCGGGACAGGGATTACGAGCAGTACTTC.

Of note for this clonotype: Without the conserved terminal phenylalanine or tryptophan, this CDR3 likely stems from a read error. The DNA is left out, because the CDR3 cannot be placed on it with certainty; the CDR3 is given as TCRdb lists it. This chain connects TRBV2 to TRBJ2-1; the table's TRBD1 call for D was not verified on the DNA. The CDR3 is 8 amino acids long, termini counted. The germline gives CDR1 SNHLY, CDR2 FYNNEI. Here the CDR3 reads CATKEGGI.

This clonotype was seen many times. V gene TRBV20-1 combines with J gene TRBJ2-2; 9 nucleotides agree with TRBD2. CDR3 length equals 15 residues. With 4 bases clipped from V and 3 bases from J, the junction kept 6 bases outside the gene matches. In germline, CDR1 is DFQATT, CDR2 SNEGSKA (reference sequence). Here the CDR3 reads CSAKEVAGDTGELFF. CDR3 DNA: TGCAGTGCTAAGGAGGTAGCGGGGGACACCGGGGAGCTGTTTTTT.

The V gene is TRBV4-3, the J gene TRBJ2-7; 10 nucleotides agree with TRBD1. The CDR3 has 15 amino acids. The J segment lost 4 bases and the V segment lost 1 base, leaving 4 bases of the junction unmatched. Looked up from germline, CDR1 is LGHNA and CDR2 is YSLEER. CDR3 sequence reads: CASSQGTGGLYEQYF. The DNA of the CDR3 is TGCGCCAGCAGCCAAGGGACAGGGGGATTGTACGAGCAGTACTTC.